Here is one T cell receptor (beta chain) with its context. Antigen unknown. Naive CD8 cells lacked CD45RO, underwent positive selection for CCR7 and left out terminally differentiated effector memory CD45RA+ cells. This sample is drawn from a study of shared clonotypes between healthy human individuals. Study summary: Each donor contributed plates that comprised three CD4 naive, three CD4 memory, two CD8 naive and one CD8 memory.

Clones were read by immunoSEQ multiplex PCR, and TCRdb kept only the in-frame ones, dropping some. The table has just over 2,000,000 clones, over 85% seen once. Study findings and constraints: The study sampled only blood, and tissue repertoires likely differ. Sharing across a handful of donors was seen in 4% to 5.5% of naive CD4 clonotypes.

The sequencing input was naive CD8+ T cells sorted from blood. The clonotype comes from a man in his late teens or twenties in good health.

The CDR3: CASRKNGLADNYEQYF. CDR3 bases: TGCGCCAGCAGGAAAAATGGACTAGCGGATAACTACGAGCAGTACTTC. The chain joins TRBV10-1 to TRBJ2-7; TRBD2 aligns across 10 bases. This CDR3 spans 16 amino acids. V lost 6 bases and J lost 3; bases outside the gene matches: 11. The germline V gene has CDR1 WNHNN and CDR2 SYGVQD (reference sequence).